The clone carrying this T cell receptor beta chain was counted ten times or more. The antigen is not known. The sample belongs to a study of T cells in Graves' hyperthyroidism and ophthalmopathy. Amplification yielded TCR beta CDR3 regions, with RNA transcripts as the source. Primed by the HTBI set, a first-round RT-PCR was run on the TCR CDR3. From the multiplex PCR reads, TCRdb called clonotypes with MiXCR, one entry per CDR3 protein. Among around 440,000 distinct CDR3 sequences listed, 15% to 19% were seen once. Exclusion of a patient resulted from uncontrolled infection, other autoimmune disease, pregnancy or lactation. The germline V gene has CDR1 MDHEN and CDR2 SYDVKM. Trimming cost V 6 bases and J 3 bases, with 24 bases left between them. This CDR3 has 18 amino acids. Study observations and caveats: Blood also carried most thyroid clonotypes expanded above 0.001.

The sequence derives from a young woman with Graves' hyperthyroidism. The specimen was blood. The gene calls are TRBV28 and TRBJ2-4; no firm D call. The CDR3 region is CASRPQVDTSMGKNIQYF. Written as DNA, the CDR3 is TGTGCCAGCAGACCGCAGGTTGACACCTCTATGGGCAAAAACATTCAGTACTTC. Looking up the rest from reference TRBV28 and TRBJ2-4 gives the full variable domain: DVKVTQSSRYLVKRTGEKVFLECVQDMDHENMFWYRQDPGLGLRLIYFSYDVKMKEKGDIPEGYSVSREKKERFSLILESASTNQTSMYLCASRPQVDTSMGKNIQYFGAGTRLSVL.